Below, 32 T cell receptor beta chains from the same sample are listed, as sequenced in a study of CD8+ T cells in alopecia areata. Following extraction, RNA underwent reverse transcription to cDNA, which served as the sequencing template. This table comes from immunoSEQ multiplex PCR, and its TCRdb copy is limited to in-frame clones, with some not included. This sample has about 120,000 clones, with approximately 52% found just once. Treatment denoted: oral pan-JAK inhibitor, 5-10 mg twice daily. Specimen: CD8+ T cells sorted from blood, collected at week 4, from a patient treated with tofacitinib. These receptors were taken from a human donor with alopecia areata.

The V and J genes are TRBV29-1 and TRBJ2-3; 8 bases agree with TRBD2. The V gene's germline CDR1 is SQVTM and CDR2 ANQGSEA. This CDR3 region has 13 residues. V dropped 7 bases and J dropped 2; count of bases not matched to a gene: 5. The CDR3, as DNA: TGCAGCGCCTACGGGGGGGCCACAGATACGCAGTATTTT. It yields the protein CSAYGGATDTQYF.

The chain is built from TRBV27 and TRBJ2-5, with unresolved D. Near its end, the DNA agrees better with TRBJ2-7, so the J call may be wrong. This CDR3 has 15 amino acids. Germline CDR1 MNHEY, CDR2 SMNVEV (reference sequence). This CDR3 is CASSLSTRVYYEQYF. The CDR3 nucleotides read TGTGCCAGCAGTTTATCGACACGGGTCTACTACGAGCAGTACTTC.

The rearrangement uses TRBV30 and TRBJ2-7, with 7 positions matching TRBD2. With V trimmed by 0 bases and J by 6 bases, 8 bases remained unmatched. The CDR3 sequence is 14 residues long. CDR1 and CDR2 (germline): GTSNPN, SVGIG (reference sequence). Here the CDR3 reads CAWSVLGTSVEQYF. CDR3 bases: TGTGCCTGGAGTGTATTAGGTACTAGCGTCGAGCAGTACTTC.

The chain links TRBV30 to TRBJ1-1; possibly TRBD1 for D (6 bases). Trimming shortened V by 6 bases and J by 0 bases, and 11 bases separated the two germline ends. CDR1 and CDR2 from the germline V gene are GTSNPN and SVGIG (reference sequence). CDR3 length: 13 amino acids. The CDR3 DNA reads TGTGCCTGTGCGACAGGCTTGAACACTGAAGCTTTCTTT. Its protein product is CACATGLNTEAFF.

This clone was detected only a few times. The junction and the germline gene differ at one end; a read error may be behind it. The rearrangement uses TRBV28 and TRBJ2-7; no reliable D call. The CDR3 loop spans 12 amino acids. The germline CDR1 and CDR2 sequences are MDHEN and SYDVKM. The CDR3 loop is CASSLTGPDRDF. DNA for the CDR3: TGTGCCAGCAGTTTAACGGGCCCCGACCGGGACTTC. The variable domain in full, completed from reference TRBV28 and TRBJ2-7, reads DVKVTQSSRYLVKRTGEKVFLECVQDMDHENMFWYRQDPGLGLRLIYFSYDVKMKEKGDIPEGYSVSREKKERFSLILESASTNQTSMYLCASSLTGPDRDFGPGTRLTVT.

In this sample, this clone turned up once. The chain has TRBV27 and TRBJ2-7; tentative D call: TRBD2 (7 bases). The germline CDR1 and CDR2 sequences are MNHEY and SMNVEV (reference sequence). The CDR3 is made up of 16 amino acids. Trimming removed 5 bases at V and 1 base at J, with 18 bases between. CDR3 region: CASSPRGAVLSYEQYF. The CDR3 region has the DNA TGTGCCAGCAGTCCCCGGGGGGCAGTCCTTTCCTACGAGCAGTACTTC.

This clone was seen only once. The V gene is TRBV5-1, the J gene TRBJ2-3; 9 bases fit TRBD1. This CDR3 is built from 16 residues. Looked up from germline, CDR1 is SGHRS and CDR2 is YFSETQ. J was trimmed by 3 bases and V by 2 bases; bases with no gene match: 7. The CDR3 reads CASSFSTGGLTDTQYF. The CDR3, as DNA: TGCGCCAGCAGCTTTTCGACAGGGGGTTTGACAGATACGCAGTATTTT.

This clone was observed a handful of times. V and J are TRBV4-3 and TRBJ2-3; 9 bases fit TRBD2. The CDR3 covers 17 residues. The V and J ends lost 4 bases and 2 bases, in that order; junction bases with no gene match: 10. Germline CDR1 and CDR2: LGHNA and YSLEER. The CDR3 DNA sequence: TGCGCCAGCAGCCTGAGAGGGCGGGGGGGCGTCACAGATACGCAGTATTTT. As protein: CASSLRGRGGVTDTQYF.

This clone was counted once. This chain connects TRBV2 to TRBJ1-5; D ambiguous. Trimming removed 4 bases from V and 6 bases from J, with 7 bases in between. CDR3 size: 12 residues. Looked up from germline, CDR1 is SNHLY and CDR2 is FYNNEI. The CDR3 is CASSVGLQPQHF. As DNA, the CDR3 is TGTGCCAGCAGTGTTGGACTTCAGCCCCAGCATTTT.

This clone has only a few counts. The gene calls are TRBV29-1 and TRBJ1-2, with a possible D match to TRBD1 (6 bases). The CDR3 is made up of 13 amino acids. Germline CDR1 reads SQVTM; CDR2 reads ANQGSEA. V was trimmed by 7 bases and J by 3 bases, leaving 15 bases between them. This chain's CDR3 is CSAPDSQDYGYTF. CDR3 DNA sequence: TGCAGCGCCCCGGACAGCCAGGACTATGGCTACACCTTC.

In its sample, this clone was seen a few times. The genes are TRBV13 and TRBJ1-2; a possible D gene is TRBD1 (6 bases). Germline assignment: CDR1 PRHDT and CDR2 FYEKMQ (reference sequence). Trimming shortened V by 6 bases and J by 7 bases, and 15 bases separated the two germline ends. The CDR3 length is 13 residues. CDR3 bases: TGTGCCAGCAGGAGGACAGACGAACTTGGCTACACCTTC. It codes for CASRRTDELGYTF.

This clone was found a few times. V gene TRBV7-9 combines with J gene TRBJ1-2; D possibly corresponds to TRBD1 (5 bases). CDR1 and CDR2 from the germline V gene are SEHNR and FQNEAQ (reference sequence). The germline V and J ends were trimmed by 5 bases and 1 base, with 17 bases remaining between them. This CDR3 has 16 amino acids. CDR3 nucleotides: TGTGCCAGCAGCCTGGGGACGGTTACGGGTAACTATGGCTACACCTTC. It codes for CASSLGTVTGNYGYTF.

This sequence joins TRBV14 and TRBJ2-5; D unresolved. Germline CDR1 and CDR2: SGHDN and FVKESK. The CDR3 totals 13 residues. V lost 2 bases and J lost 5, with 9 bases in between. CDR3 nucleotides: TGTGCCAGCAGCCAACAGGATGGGGAGACCCAGTACTTC. Protein product: CASSQQDGETQYF.

The rearrangement uses TRBV30 and TRBJ2-5, with 10 bases matching TRBD2. J lost 5 bases, V lost 2 bases, and 2 bases had no gene match. Per the germline V gene, CDR1 is GTSNPN and CDR2 is SVGIG (reference sequence). CDR3 length equals 13 residues. The CDR3 reads CAWSSGGAETQYF. The CDR3 DNA follows: TGTGCCTGGAGTAGCGGGGGGGCGGAGACCCAGTACTTC.

About this clone: A far larger clone is only one base removed, so a read error is likely. In the same sample, other DNA sequences code for this CDR3. V usage is TRBV5-4 and J usage is TRBJ2-6; D not certain. The CDR3 runs to 16 residues. Deletions cut 4 bases from V and 0 bases from J, with 11 bases between. CDR1 and CDR2 (germline): SGHNT, YYREEE (reference sequence). The CDR3 DNA sequence: TGTGCCAGCAGCCCACATAGTTCCTCTGGGGCCAACGTCCTGACTTTC. It is translated as CASSPHSSSGANVLTF. Filled out from reference TRBV5-4 and TRBJ2-6, the complete variable domain reads ETGVTQSPTHLIKTRGQQVTLRCSSQSGHNTVSWYQQALGQGPQFIFQYYREEENGRGNFPPRFSGLQFPNYSSELNVNALELDDSALYLCASSPHSSSGANVLTFGAGSRLTVL.

V and J are TRBV29-1 and TRBJ2-5; TRBD2 matches at 9 bases. This CDR3 has 14 residues. Germline CDR1 reads SQVTM; CDR2 reads ANQGSEA. J was trimmed by 3 bases and V by 7 bases; bases with no gene match: 9. The CDR3 coding sequence is TGCAGCGCCCGACCCGCTAGCGGGGAAGAGACCCAGTACTTC. Translating it yields CSARPASGEETQYF.

The chain is built from TRBV15 and TRBJ2-6; 7 nucleotides line up with TRBD1. This CDR3 is built from 16 residues. Trimming took 4 bases from V and 0 from J; bases not matched to a gene: 3. Germline values: CDR1 LNHNV, CDR2 YYDKDF (reference sequence). The CDR3 DNA reads TGTGCCACCAGCAACCGACAGGGCTCTGGGGCCAACGTCCTGACTTTC. It is translated as CATSNRQGSGANVLTF.

This clone was seen once. V and J are TRBV30 and TRBJ1-2, with 7 positions matching TRBD1. V shed 2 bases and J 8 bases; nucleotides not matched to a gene: 5. Germline CDR1 is GTSNPN and CDR2 is SVGIG (reference sequence). This CDR3 comprises 12 residues. The CDR3 reads CAWSTGQAGYTF. The CDR3 DNA reads TGTGCCTGGAGTACAGGACAGGCCGGCTACACCTTC.

This rearrangement joins TRBV30 to TRBJ2-2; 7 nucleotides match TRBD2. The CDR3 length is 14 residues. CDR1 GTSNPN and CDR2 SVGIG come from the germline V gene (reference sequence). V was clipped by 4 bases and J by 5 bases; unmatched bases: 7. The CDR3, as DNA: TGTGCCTGGACTTACGGGAGGAGGACCGGGGAGCTGTTTTTT. It translates to CAWTYGRRTGELFF.

This sequence joins TRBV29-1 and TRBJ1-2; D perhaps matches TRBD1 (6 bases). V was pared by 5 bases and J by 1 base, with 11 bases between. In germline, CDR1 is SQVTM, CDR2 ANQGSEA. CDR3 size: 13 residues. The CDR3 loop is CSVPRGSNYGYTF. The CDR3 DNA reads as TGCAGCGTTCCCAGGGGAAGTAACTATGGCTACACCTTC.

This clone was seen a few times. The CDR3 is CASSLAPGWDYEQYF. As DNA, the CDR3 is TGTGCCAGCAGCTTAGCGCCTGGTTGGGACTACGAGCAGTACTTC. The chain couples TRBV7-9 to TRBJ2-7; no reliable D call. The CDR3 consists of 15 residues. CDR1 is SEHNR, CDR2 FQNEAQ, per germline (reference sequence). Between the trimmed V and J ends, which lost 0 bases and 3 bases, there was a span of 12 bases. Full variable domain (remainder filled in from reference TRBV7-9 and TRBJ2-7): DTGVSQNPRHKITKRGQNVTFRCDPISEHNRLYWYRQTLGQGPEFLTYFQNEAQLEKSRLLSDRFSAERPKGSFSTLEIQRTEQGDSAMYLCASSLAPGWDYEQYFGPGTRLTVT.

This clone was counted a few times. J is TRBJ2-5 and V is TRBV30; D ambiguous. This CDR3 is built from 13 residues. The V gene's germline CDR1 is GTSNPN and CDR2 SVGIG (reference sequence). V lost 0 bases, J lost 0 bases, and 5 bases lay in between. The CDR3 here is CAWSVLDQETQYF. The CDR3 nucleotides are TGTGCCTGGAGTGTATTGGACCAAGAGACCCAGTACTTC.

The CDR3 spells CSVPGTYTEAFF. The CDR3 bases are TGCAGCGTCCCCGGGACCTACACTGAAGCTTTCTTT. The chain joins TRBV29-1 to TRBJ1-1, with D tentatively TRBD1 (5 bases). V lost 6 bases and J lost 3, with 11 bases in between. There are 12 residues in the CDR3. Per germline, CDR1 SQVTM and CDR2 ANQGSEA.

This clone was counted between two and nine times. The CDR3 region is CSVDAGGDDGYTF. The CDR3, as DNA: TGCAGCGTTGACGCGGGGGGTGATGATGGCTACACCTTC. The V gene is TRBV29-1, the J gene TRBJ1-2; a possible D gene is TRBD1 (5 bases). The germline V and J ends were trimmed by 3 bases and 6 bases, with 14 bases remaining between them. This CDR3 is 13 amino acids long. Germline V gene lookup returns CDR1 SQVTM and CDR2 ANQGSEA.

This clone was counted a single time. This chain connects TRBV5-1 to TRBJ2-1; D gene uncertain. Trimming removed 0 bases at V and 8 bases at J, with 3 bases between. This CDR3 comprises 11 residues. Germline V gene lookup returns CDR1 SGHRS and CDR2 YFSETQ. CDR3 coding DNA: TGCGCCAGCAGCTTGGTGGATGAGCAGTTCTTC. It encodes CASSLVDEQFF.

V usage is TRBV6-5 and J usage is TRBJ2-7; D gene ambiguous. Germline CDR1 and CDR2: MNHEY and SVGAGI. The CDR3 is 13 amino acids. Trimming stripped 4 bases from V and 6 bases from J, with 13 bases between. The CDR3 DNA reads TGTGCCAGCAGTTTGCAGCGATGGGCCGAGCAGTACTTC. Encoded protein: CASSLQRWAEQYF.

The rearrangement links TRBV7-3 to TRBJ1-2, with D possibly matching TRBD1 (5 bases). The germline V gene has CDR1 SGHTA and CDR2 FQGTGA. V was clipped by 4 bases and J by 2 bases, with 11 bases between them. The CDR3 length is 14 residues. For the CDR3, the DNA is TGTGCCAGCAGCTCAGGGACGGGAAACTATGGCTACACCTTC. This sequence encodes CASSSGTGNYGYTF.

The chain is built from TRBV27 and TRBJ1-5; D gene ambiguous. Germline lookup yields CDR1 MNHEY and CDR2 SMNVEV (reference sequence). The CDR3 spans 15 residues. V was trimmed by 3 bases and J by 2 bases, leaving 11 bases between them. The CDR3 DNA follows: TGTGCCAGCAGTTTTAACCTAGATGGCAATCAGCCCCAGCATTTT. Its protein product is CASSFNLDGNQPQHF.

This clone was seen more than once but under ten times. V gene TRBV11-2 combines with J gene TRBJ2-1; TRBD2 might be the D (6 bases). CDR3 length: 15 residues. With 0 bases removed from V and 0 bases from J, the gap between germline ends came to 6 bases. Germline CDR1 reads SGHAT; CDR2 reads FQNNGV. CDR3 loop: CASSLEGGSYNEQFF. The CDR3, as DNA: TGTGCCAGCAGCTTAGAGGGGGGCTCCTACAATGAGCAGTTCTTC.

The chain joins TRBV7-9 to TRBJ2-1; perhaps TRBD2 as D (5 bases). Germline V CDR1 and CDR2: SEHNR, FQNEAQ (reference sequence). Trimming pared 6 bases from V and 7 bases from J, leaving 19 bases between. The CDR3 is 15 residues long. DNA for the CDR3: TGTGCCAGCAGTCATCATTCGGGGAGTAAGAATGAGCAGTTCTTC. It codes for CASSHHSGSKNEQFF.

This clone has just a few counts. The chain joins TRBV29-1 to TRBJ2-6, with D unclear. V lost 7 bases and J lost 1, with 14 bases in between. The V gene's germline CDR1 is SQVTM and CDR2 ANQGSEA. CDR3 size: 15 residues. The CDR3 DNA follows: TGCAGCGCGTATTCTTTTACGTCTGGGGCCAACGTCCTGACTTTC. Its translation: CSAYSFTSGANVLTF.

This CDR3 is CASSPGIQPQHF. The CDR3 DNA follows: TGTGCCAGCAGTCCGGGGATCCAGCCCCAGCATTTT. V usage is TRBV28 and J usage is TRBJ1-5; unclear D gene. This CDR3 has 12 residues. Germline-derived CDR1 and CDR2 are MDHEN and SYDVKM. The V gene lost 5 bases and the J gene lost 7 bases, with 9 bases spanning the gap.